This T cell receptor (beta chain) was captured by sequencing in a study of beta chain features in type 1 diabetes. This clone was counted between two and nine times. Its specificity is unknown. Study results and limitations: TCRB CDR3s were moderately but significantly shorter in Type 1 diabetes patients in all four CD4+ subsets. More deletions and fewer insertions at VDJ junctions were found in patients with type 1 diabetes. cDNA-based sequencing might over-represent cells highly expressing TCR.

CDR3 size: 18 residues. CDR1 and CDR2 (germline): SGDLS, YYNGEE. The V and J ends lost 0 bases and 4 bases, in that order; junction bases with no gene match: 11. Every bit of the isolated RNA underwent reverse transcription, so sequencing read expressed TCRB transcripts. The assay was immunoSEQ multiplex PCR, and TCRdb's table has in-frame clones only and misses some. The sample shows hundreds of thousands of clones, 10% to 15% of them seen only once. This chain links TRBV9 with TRBJ2-1; the match to TRBD2 covers 9 bases. The sample consisted of naive CD4+ T cells from blood. The TCR originated in a woman aged 18-29 years with type 1 diabetes. The chain's CDR3 is CASSVATAVAGGYNEQFF. The CDR3 nucleotides are TGTGCCAGCAGCGTAGCTACTGCGGTGGCGGGAGGGTACAATGAGCAGTTCTTC.